The clone carrying this TCR beta chain was seen a few times. Its matching antigen is unknown. Amplification used 60 Vbeta primers and 13 Jbeta primers. Data came from immunoSEQ multiplex PCR; TCRdb stores just in-frame clones and leaves some out. Seen here are 150,000 or so clones, about 73% observed once, and the top ten hold about 2.2%. The data stem from a study of cytomegalovirus exposure and HLA in healthy donors. Findings of the study overall: CMV serostatus was the sole immune exposure information available. Sequences of the TCR beta chain were said to predict the HLA-A and HLA-B alleles of most subjects accurately.

Germline lookup yields CDR1 SQVTM and CDR2 ANQGSEA. The CDR3 contains 11 residues. Trimming pared 7 bases from V and 7 bases from J, leaving 14 bases between. The rearrangement uses TRBV29-1 and TRBJ2-7; tentative D call: TRBD2 (6 bases). The receptor was isolated from a woman aged 60-70 years in good health and CMV-seropositive. The source material was PBMCs. The CDR3 reads CSGEENQEQYF. DNA for the CDR3: TGCAGCGGGGAGGAGAACCAGGAGCAGTACTTC.